Listed here are 17 T cell receptor beta chains from one sample, sequenced in a study of kidney transplant recipient with SARS-CoV-2 infection. TCRdb reprocessed the reads with MiXCR, giving one entry per CDR3 protein. The sample lists under 300,000 distinct CDR3 sequences; about 30% were seen once. The material sequenced was a blood sample, taken at baseline and on approximately day 120 from a kidney transplant recipient. Receptors were obtained from a male patient aged 30 to 39 who had COVID-19 and was a kidney transplant recipient. Some T cells may trace back to the graft donor.

This clonotype was seen many times. The chain employs TRBV15 and TRBJ1-3; TRBD1 might be the D (5 bases). Germline V gives CDR1 LNHNV, CDR2 YYDKDF (reference sequence). With 3 bases removed from V and 2 bases from J, the gap between germline ends came to 17 bases. This CDR3 spans 17 amino acids. The CDR3 DNA reads as TGTGCCACCAGCAGCCTTAAGAGGGGCCTCGCTGGAAACACCATATATTTT. Its protein product is CATSSLKRGLAGNTIYF.

This clonotype was seen many times. V is TRBV8-2 and J is TRBJ1-2. TRBV8-2 is marked as a pseudogene. This CDR3 region has 16 residues. Here the CDR3 reads CGSPQNDSRKTYGYTF. Here the CDR3 DNA reads TGTGGCAGTCCTCAGAATGATAGCCGAAAGACCTATGGCTACACCTTC.

This clonotype was observed many times. At one end the junction does not follow the germline gene, possibly because of a read error. The chain recombines TRBV3-1 with TRBJ2-2; D unresolved. This CDR3 is built from 18 residues. CDR1 is LGHDT and CDR2 is YNNKEL in the germline V gene (reference sequence). The CDR3 is CASSMSRPISGLTEELFF. CDR3 in DNA: TGTGCCAGCAGCATGTCCCGTCCCATTTCAGGCTTGACCGAGGAGCTGTTTTTT.

Regarding this clonotype: An end of the junction does not agree with germline; a read error may underlie this. The chain couples TRBV3-1 to TRBJ1-2; D is perhaps TRBD1 (5 bases). The germline V gene has CDR1 LGHDT and CDR2 YNNKEL (reference sequence). The CDR3 sequence is 17 residues long. The CDR3 region is CAGSSTGTLRKTYGYTF. For the CDR3, the DNA is TGTGCCGGCAGCTCCACAGGCACCCTTCGAAAGACCTATGGCTACACCTTC. Drawing the rest from reference TRBV3-1 and TRBJ1-2, the complete variable domain is DTAVSQTPKYLVTQMGNDKSIKCEQNLGHDTMYWYKQDSKKFLKIMFSYNNKELIINETVPNRFSPKSPDKAHLNLHINSLELGDSAVYFCAGSSTGTLRKTYGYTFGSGTRLTVV.

Note on this clonotype: A single base is all that separates this from a far larger clone, so a read error is likely. J is TRBJ1-2 and V is TRBV5-6; D unclear. Trimming pared 5 bases from V and 6 bases from J, leaving 23 bases between. This CDR3 region has 16 residues. The V gene's germline CDR1 is SGHDT and CDR2 YYEEEE. The DNA of the CDR3 is TGTGCCAGCAGTTCTTACAATAGTCGAAAGACCCATGGCTACACCTTC. Its translation is CASSSYNSRKTHGYTF.

This clonotype was seen many times. This rearrangement joins TRBV12-3 or TRBV12-4 to TRBJ1-1; 10 nucleotides agree with TRBD1. The CDR3 is 15 residues long. J gave up 3 bases and V 0 bases, and 1 base lay outside the gene matches. The CDR3 bases are TGTGCCAGCAGTTTAGCGGGGACAGGGGACACTGAAGCTTTCTTT. Translation: CASSLAGTGDTEAFF.

The sample holds many counts of this clonotype. The chain links TRBV20-1 to TRBJ1-1; D is unresolved. The CDR3 spans 12 residues. Trimming removed 2 bases from V and 1 base from J, with 5 bases in between. The germline CDR1 and CDR2 sequences are DFQATT and SNEGSKA (reference sequence). In nucleotides, the CDR3 is TGCAGTGCTAGACCCAGGAACACTGAAGCTTTCTTT. It translates to CSARPRNTEAFF.

This clonotype was counted many times. The rearrangement joins TRBV16 to TRBJ1-2; D is uncertain. V shed 4 bases and J shed 4 bases, with 22 bases lying between them. The germline CDR1 and CDR2 sequences are KGHSY and FQNENV. CDR3 length: 17 amino acids. The CDR3, as DNA: TGTGCCAGCAGCCGCCCAACGGTCGTTAGAAAGACCTATGGCTACACCTTC. Protein sequence: CASSRPTVVRKTYGYTF.

This clonotype was detected many times. V gene TRBV7-6 combines with J gene TRBJ1-2; no clear D. V was trimmed by 5 bases and J by 4 bases, leaving 23 bases between them. The CDR3 consists of 17 residues. Germline CDR1 and CDR2: SGHVS and FNYEAQ. This CDR3 reads CASSASAESRKTYGYTF. CDR3 nucleotide sequence: TGTGCCAGCAGCGCTTCGGCTGAATCTCGAAAGACCTATGGCTACACCTTC.

About this clonotype itself: A much larger clonotype is one base distant, so this may be a read error. V usage is TRBV2 and J usage is TRBJ1-5, with TRBD1 matching over 10 bases. With 7 bases clipped from V and 7 bases from J, the junction kept 7 bases outside the gene matches. Germline V gene lookup returns CDR1 SNHLY and CDR2 FYNNEI. The CDR3 has 14 amino acids. The chain's CDR3 is CASNGQGVGQPQHF. In nucleotides, the CDR3 is TGTGCCAGCAACGGACAGGGGGTCGGACAGCCCCAGCATTTT. Full variable domain (missing parts from reference TRBV2 and TRBJ1-5): EPEVTQTPSHQVTQMGQEVILRCVPISNHLYFYWYRQILGQKVEFLVSFYNNEISEKSEIFDDQFSVERPDGSNFTLKIRSTKLEDSAMYFCASNGQGVGQPQHFGDGTRLSIL.

This clonotype has a count of ten or more. The CDR3 here is CASSSYLPISGLTGELFF. The CDR3, as DNA: TGTGCCAGCAGCAGTTATCTTCCCATTTCAGGCTTGACCGGGGAGCTGTTTTTT. This chain connects TRBV3-1 to TRBJ2-2; D ambiguous. The germline V and J ends were trimmed by 5 bases and 5 bases, with 24 bases remaining between them. CDR3 length: 18 amino acids. CDR1 and CDR2 from the germline V gene are LGHDT and YNNKEL (reference sequence).

The sample holds a few counts of this clonotype. This rearrangement joins TRBV11-1 to TRBJ1-2; D remains ambiguous. Germline CDR1 SGHAT, CDR2 FQDESV (reference sequence). CDR3 length equals 17 residues. Trimming stripped 3 bases from V and 4 bases from J, with 21 bases between. The CDR3 DNA sequence: TGTGCCAGCAGCTTTGCGCATAAGGCTGGAAAGACCTATGGCTACACCTTC. It codes for CASSFAHKAGKTYGYTF.

The table lists this clonotype with many counts. The rearrangement uses TRBV20-1 and TRBJ1-5; 9 bases are shared with TRBD1. From germline, CDR1 is DFQATT and CDR2 SNEGSKA (reference sequence). This CDR3 has 18 amino acids. V trimming: 0 bases; J trimming: 1 base; junction bases outside the gene matches: 10. The CDR3 DNA follows: TGCAGTGCTAGAGATCAGACAGGGGGGGTTGGGAGCAATCAGCCCCAGCATTTT. Encoded protein: CSARDQTGGVGSNQPQHF.

The chain uses TRBV30 and TRBJ1-4; D is unclear. Trimming left V 5 bases short and J 4 bases short, with 8 bases between. This CDR3 has 12 residues. Germline V gene lookup returns CDR1 GTSNPN and CDR2 SVGIG (reference sequence). CDR3 coding DNA: TGTGCCTGGGGCCCTAATAATGAAAAACTGTTTTTT. Protein: CAWGPNNEKLFF.

This clonotype was seen a handful of times. The CDR3 DNA is TGTGCCAGTCTTGACCGGGGTATGAAGGCTTTCTTT. Amino acids: CASLDRGMKAFF. The rearrangement joins TRBV19 to TRBJ1-1; D call uncertain. CDR3 length: 12 amino acids. Trimming cost V 8 bases and J 11 bases, with 18 bases left between them. Germline CDR1 and CDR2: LNHDA and SQIVND (reference sequence).

Note on this clonotype: This may stem from a read error, because a much larger clone lies one nucleotide away. The chain recombines TRBV3-1 with TRBJ1-2; D perhaps matches TRBD1 (6 bases). This CDR3 contains 14 residues. V was clipped by 5 bases and J by 2 bases, with 12 bases between them. CDR1 LGHDT and CDR2 YNNKEL come from the germline V gene (reference sequence). DNA for the CDR3: TGTGCCAGCAGCAAAAAGGGGGGGAACTATGGCTACACCTTC. Its protein product is CASSKKGGNYGYTF.

The table lists this clonotype with many counts. The chain joins TRBV6-5 to TRBJ1-2; D might be TRBD1 (6 bases). The ends were cut back, 6 bases at V and 7 bases at J, with 15 bases in the middle. Germline V gene sequence: CDR1 MNHEY, CDR2 SVGAGI. The CDR3 runs to 13 residues. As DNA, the CDR3 is TGTGCCAGCAGCTACGGGAACAGGGCTGGCTACACCTTC. Its protein product is CASSYGNRAGYTF.